This T cell receptor (beta chain) is drawn from a study of PD-1 blockade in classical Hodgkin lymphoma. Some clones are missing from TCRdb's copy, which holds only in-frame ones; the method was immunoSEQ multiplex PCR. Of about 53,000 clones in the sample, about 85% are singletons; the top ten hold 16%. In the case of this clone: Antigen unknown.

No patient escaped relapse after autologous stem cell transplantation, and brentuximab vedotin exposure varied. Study findings and constraints: Whoever responded completely had baseline diversity much like that seen in newly diagnosed patients. CD4+ TCR diversity, unlike CD8+, climbed significantly by C4D1. Exclusion removed patients who began nivolumab under 1 year after ASCT.

Trimming shortened V by 3 bases and J by 5 bases, and 7 bases separated the two germline ends. Looked up from germline, CDR1 is LNHDA and CDR2 is SQIVND (reference sequence). The CDR3 sequence is 12 residues long. Sequenced material: peripheral blood mononuclear cells (PBMCs), taken at baseline. The receptor was derived from a human donor with classical Hodgkin lymphoma. V and J are TRBV19 and TRBJ2-5; D ambiguous. The CDR3 DNA reads as TGTGCCAGTAGTATTGACCGGGAGACCCAGTACTTC. It codes for CASSIDRETQYF.